This T cell receptor (beta chain) derives from a study of cytomegalovirus exposure and HLA in healthy donors. The PCR ran on 60 Vbeta and 13 Jbeta primers. Assay used: immunoSEQ multiplex PCR; TCRdb lists only in-frame clones, some missing. Of roughly 97,000 clones in the sample, over 9% were seen once. The CDR3 is 18 amino acids. Unmatched junction bases numbered 15, after V lost 1 base and J lost 7 bases. Per the germline V gene, CDR1 is LNHDA and CDR2 is SQIVND (reference sequence). The chain employs TRBV19 and TRBJ1-5, with 8 bases identical to TRBD1. Sequencing used PBMCs. The source of this sequence is a man aged 40-55 years in good health and CMV-seropositive. This CDR3 reads CASSIVQLDRGWLQPQHF. In DNA, the CDR3 is TGTGCCAGTAGTATAGTCCAGCTCGACAGGGGTTGGCTGCAGCCCCAGCATTTT.